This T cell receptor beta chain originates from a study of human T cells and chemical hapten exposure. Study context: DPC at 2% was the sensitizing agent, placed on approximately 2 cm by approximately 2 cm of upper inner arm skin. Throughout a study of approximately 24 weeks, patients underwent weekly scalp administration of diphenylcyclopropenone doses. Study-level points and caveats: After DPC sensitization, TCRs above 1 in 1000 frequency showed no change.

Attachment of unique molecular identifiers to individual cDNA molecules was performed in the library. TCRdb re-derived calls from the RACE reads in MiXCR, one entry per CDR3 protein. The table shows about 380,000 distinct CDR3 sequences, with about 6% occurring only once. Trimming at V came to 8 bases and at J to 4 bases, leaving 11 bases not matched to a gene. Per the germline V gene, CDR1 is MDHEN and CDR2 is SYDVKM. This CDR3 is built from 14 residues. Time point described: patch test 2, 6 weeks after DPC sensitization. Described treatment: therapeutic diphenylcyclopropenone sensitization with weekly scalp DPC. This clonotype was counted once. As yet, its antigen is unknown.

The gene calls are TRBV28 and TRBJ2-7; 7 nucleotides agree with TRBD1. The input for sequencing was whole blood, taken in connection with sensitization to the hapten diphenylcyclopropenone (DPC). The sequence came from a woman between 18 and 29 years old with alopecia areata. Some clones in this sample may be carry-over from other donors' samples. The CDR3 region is CASRSSDRSYEQYF. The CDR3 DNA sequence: TGTGCCAGCCGTTCATCGGACAGGAGTTACGAGCAGTACTTC.